A single sample gave rise to the 23 T cell receptor beta chains below, sequenced in a study of tumor and adjacent non-tumor tissue in lung cancer. Three rounds of nested PCR, following a modified ARM-PCR protocol, produced the TCRbeta library. TCRdb called the multiplex PCR reads again in MiXCR, with one record for every CDR3 protein. Of more than 85,000 distinct CDR3 sequences in the sample, 60% to 80% were seen once. RNA was extracted from bulk tissue without any cell sorting. More than 3 cm separated this lung sample from the edge of the tumor. The sequenced sample consisted of distant non-tumor lung tissue. Receptors originate from a man aged 60 to 75 with non-small cell lung cancer.

At least ten counts were recorded for this clonotype. The chain is built from TRBV4-1 and TRBJ1-1; D call uncertain. CDR1 is MGHRA, CDR2 YSYEKL, per germline. This CDR3 region has 14 residues. V lost 1 base, J lost 0 bases, and 6 bases lay in between. Written as DNA, the CDR3 is TGCGCCAGCAGCCAAGTGGGGATGAACACTGAAGCTTTCTTT. This gives the protein CASSQVGMNTEAFF.

The sample holds a few counts of this clonotype. The chain employs TRBV29-1 and TRBJ1-2; the D gene is possibly TRBD1 (5 bases). CDR3 size: 14 residues. CDR1 and CDR2 from the germline V gene are SQVTM and ANQGSEA. Trimming pared 8 bases from V and 5 bases from J, leaving 21 bases between. Here the CDR3 DNA reads TGCAGCCTCTCCACCGCCCAGGGATCTTATGGCTACACCTTC. Amino acids: CSLSTAQGSYGYTF.

In its sample, this clonotype was seen a few times. This chain uses TRBV5-1 with TRBJ2-5; D gene ambiguous. Per germline, CDR1 SGHRS and CDR2 YFSETQ. With 0 bases removed from V and 3 bases from J, the gap between germline ends came to 12 bases. The CDR3 is 15 amino acids. The CDR3 sequence is CASSLGGELEETQYF. CDR3 sequence (DNA): TGCGCCAGCAGCTTGGGTGGGGAACTCGAAGAGACCCAGTACTTC. Full variable domain (outside the CDR3, taken from reference TRBV5-1 and TRBJ2-5): KAGVTQTPRYLIKTRGQQVTLSCSPISGHRSVSWYQQTPGQGLQFLFEYFSETQRNKGNFPGRFSGRQFSNSRSEMNVSTLELGDSALYLCASSLGGELEETQYFGPGTRLLVL.

This clonotype was picked up one time. Possible read error: a much larger clone is one base away. This sequence joins TRBV12-5 and TRBJ2-5; D is undetermined. The V and J ends lost 5 bases and 5 bases respectively, with 6 bases between them. CDR1 is LGHNT and CDR2 is FRNRAP in the germline V gene. This CDR3 is built from 11 residues. The CDR3 sequence is CASGMGETQYF. The CDR3 DNA sequence: TGTGCTAGTGGTATGGGGGAGACCCAGTACTTC.

Notes on this clonotype: This clone may be a read error of a much larger clone one base away. DNA of the CDR3: TGCGCCAGCAGCCCAGCTCCCGGGACTGCCTACGAGCAGTACTTC. Translation gives CASSPAPGTAYEQYF. V usage is TRBV4-1 and J usage is TRBJ2-7; D is possibly TRBD2 (6 bases). V was trimmed by 4 bases and J by 2 bases, leaving 15 bases between them. CDR1 and CDR2 from the germline V gene are MGHRA and YSYEKL. The CDR3 contains 15 residues.

A remark on this clonotype: At one end the junction does not follow the germline gene, possibly because of a read error. V gene TRBV6-5 combines with J gene TRBJ1-2; D possibly corresponds to TRBD1 (5 bases). Germline-derived CDR1 and CDR2 are MNHEY and SVGAGI. The CDR3 is made up of 19 amino acids. The chain's CDR3 is CAGRSGVVGEQRQVYGYTF. DNA of the CDR3: TGTGCCGGCAGGTCAGGTGTCGTGGGGGAGCAGCGGCAGGTCTATGGCTACACCTTC.

This clonotype was picked up many times. The gene calls are TRBV10-3 and TRBJ1-5; possible D gene TRBD1, 5 bases. From germline, CDR1 is ENHRY and CDR2 SYGVKD. V shed 10 bases and J shed 2 bases, with 15 bases lying between them. The CDR3 has 14 amino acids. The CDR3, as DNA: TGTGCCAGCCGACGGGGGGAAGGCAATCAGCCCCAGCATTTT. Amino acid sequence: CASRRGEGNQPQHF.

A remark on this clonotype: Just one base apart from a much larger clone, this may be a read error. This chain uses TRBV5-4 with TRBJ2-5; TRBD1 agrees at 9 bases. V was pared by 8 bases and J by 0 bases, with 11 bases of the junction left unmatched. The CDR3 consists of 16 residues. Germline lookup yields CDR1 SGHNT and CDR2 YYREEE (reference sequence). CDR3 nucleotides: TGTGCCAGAAGCGCCCCGGGACAGGGATACCAAGAGACCCAGTACTTC. Its translation: CARSAPGQGYQETQYF.

In the case of this clonotype: An end of the junction does not agree with germline; a read error may underlie this. This rearrangement joins TRBV6-5 to TRBJ2-5; TRBD2 matches at 13 bases. This CDR3 has 17 residues. CDR1 and CDR2 (germline): MNHEY, SVGAGI. The CDR3 region is CANSVTSGRFGQDTQYF. The CDR3 region has the DNA TGTGCCAACAGTGTGACTAGCGGGAGGTTCGGGCAAGATACCCAGTACTTC.

Remarks on this clonotype: The CDR3 does not close with the conserved phenylalanine or tryptophan, likely indicating a read error. This sequence joins TRBV5-4 and TRBJ2-7, with 8 bases that match TRBD1. CDR3 size: 15 residues. The germline CDR1 and CDR2 sequences are SGHNT and YYREEE (reference sequence). The CDR3 region is CANSNWDRTTYEQYL. The CDR3 DNA reads as TGTGCCAACAGCAACTGGGACAGGACAACCTACGAGCAGTACCTC.

Concerning this clonotype: A much larger clone differs from this one at a single base, so this may be a read error. The chain combines TRBV20-1 with TRBJ2-5, with D perhaps TRBD1 (6 bases). The CDR3 is 12 amino acids. CDR1 is DFQATT, CDR2 SNEGSKA, per germline (reference sequence). The ends were cut back, 6 bases at V and 3 bases at J, with 11 bases in the middle. CDR3 residues: CSARTDEETQYF. For the CDR3, the DNA is TGCAGTGCCCGGACAGACGAAGAGACCCAGTACTTC.

About this clonotype itself: An end of the junction does not agree with germline; a read error may underlie this. The rearrangement joins TRBV6-1 to TRBJ1-5; D ambiguous. The CDR3 covers 15 residues. Germline assignment: CDR1 MNHNS and CDR2 SASEGT. In DNA form, the CDR3 reads TGTGCCAGCAATGAAGTACGGTACGCGGGTCAGCCCCAGCATTTT. As protein: CASNEVRYAGQPQHF.

This chain joins TRBV2 and TRBJ2-5; D is uncertain. V gave up 3 bases and J gave up 7 bases, with 15 bases separating them. CDR1 SNHLY and CDR2 FYNNEI come from the germline V gene. This CDR3 spans 14 amino acids. DNA for the CDR3: TGTGCCAGCAGTGAGGTGGTGACGATCGGGACCCAGTACTTC. Protein sequence: CASSEVVTIGTQYF.

The genes are TRBV12-3 or TRBV12-4 and TRBJ2-3, with D uncertain. The CDR3 runs 14 residues. V gave up 6 bases and J gave up 2 bases, with 12 bases separating them. The CDR3 DNA follows: TGTGCCAGCAGCCATTTAGGCCCCACAGATACGCAGTATTTT. Its protein is CASSHLGPTDTQYF.

This clonotype was seen ten or more times. The V and J genes are TRBV12-3 or TRBV12-4 and TRBJ1-4, with 10 nucleotides matching TRBD1. Trimming at V came to 5 bases and at J to 7 bases, leaving 7 bases not matched to a gene. The CDR3 runs to 15 residues. CDR3 amino acids: CASSTRTGGGEKLFF. The CDR3 DNA reads TGTGCCAGCAGTACCCGGACAGGGGGTGGTGAAAAACTGTTTTTT.

For this clonotype: This could be a read error, since a much larger clone is one nucleotide away. CDR3 sequence (DNA): TGTGCCAGCAGCCTACCACGATTTAGAGTGAACACTGAAGCTTTCTTT. Translating it yields CASSLPRFRVNTEAFF. The chain joins TRBV28 to TRBJ1-1; D remains unclear. Between the trimmed V and J ends, which lost 6 bases and 0 bases, there was a span of 17 bases. CDR1 MDHEN and CDR2 SYDVKM come from the germline V gene. This CDR3 is built from 16 residues. Full variable domain (rest looked up from reference TRBV28 and TRBJ1-1): DVKVTQSSRYLVKRTGEKVFLECVQDMDHENMFWYRQDPGLGLRLIYFSYDVKMKEKGDIPEGYSVSREKKERFSLILESASTNQTSMYLCASSLPRFRVNTEAFFGQGTRLTVV.

This clonotype was counted at least ten times. This chain links TRBV6-6 with TRBJ1-5; D may be TRBD1 (5 bases). Germline values: CDR1 MNHNY, CDR2 SVGAGI (reference sequence). The CDR3 extends over 18 amino acids. Trimming shortened V by 2 bases and J by 4 bases, and 21 bases separated the two germline ends. The chain's CDR3 is CASSYPPGTPASNQPQHF. The CDR3 DNA reads TGTGCCAGCAGTTACCCTCCCGGGACCCCGGCGAGTAATCAGCCCCAGCATTTT.

The V and J genes are TRBV28 and TRBJ2-1, with 8 bases fitting TRBD2. This CDR3 has 15 amino acids. Trimming at V came to 3 bases and at J to 7 bases, leaving 8 bases not matched to a gene. Germline CDR1 is MDHEN and CDR2 is SYDVKM. This chain's CDR3 is CASSLFGSGENEQFF. The CDR3 DNA follows: TGTGCCAGCAGTTTGTTTGGTAGCGGGGAAAATGAGCAGTTCTTC.

Notes on this clonotype: Since no conserved phenylalanine or tryptophan closes the CDR3, a read error is the likely cause. CDR3 in amino acids: CASNQTSGEQFL. CDR3 nucleotides: TGTGCCAGCAATCAGACTAGCGGTGAGCAGTTCTTA. The chain recombines TRBV6-5 with TRBJ2-1; 9 bases agree with TRBD2. V lost 7 bases and J lost 9; bases outside the gene matches: 4. This CDR3 contains 12 residues. CDR1 is MNHEY and CDR2 is SVGAGI in the germline V gene.

Turning to this clonotype: A junction boundary mismatches the germline segment, possibly from a read error. The rearrangement joins TRBV29-1 to TRBJ2-1, with 8 bases that match TRBD2. There are 14 residues in the CDR3. The germline CDR1 and CDR2 sequences are SQVTM and ANQGSEA. The CDR3 coding sequence is TGCAGCGTGACGGGACTAGAGGGGATCAATGAGCAGCTCTTC. This codes for CSVTGLEGINEQLF.

The chain employs TRBV6-5 and TRBJ2-1; tentative D call: TRBD2 (7 bases). CDR1 is MNHEY and CDR2 is SVGAGI in the germline V gene. The CDR3 runs 12 residues. Trimming removed 5 bases from V and 13 bases from J, with 15 bases in between. The CDR3 DNA is TGTGCCAGCAGTGGGGGGGGCGTTGATCAGTTCTTC. Its protein is CASSGGGVDQFF.

V gene TRBV12-3 or TRBV12-4 combines with J gene TRBJ2-3; D gene ambiguous. The V gene lost 3 bases and the J gene lost 4 bases, with 14 bases spanning the gap. The CDR3 is 15 amino acids. The CDR3 reads CASSFSVQSADTQYF. CDR3 bases: TGTGCCAGCAGTTTCTCGGTACAGAGCGCAGATACGCAGTATTTT.

The table lists this clonotype with many counts. This chain uses TRBV20-1 with TRBJ2-1; possible D gene TRBD1, 6 bases. V gave up 4 bases and J gave up 5 bases, with 12 bases separating them. The CDR3 runs to 13 residues. Germline lookup yields CDR1 DFQATT and CDR2 SNEGSKA (reference sequence). CDR3 sequence reads: CSATRTVNNEQFF. The CDR3 DNA follows: TGCAGTGCTACCAGGACAGTTAACAATGAGCAGTTCTTC.